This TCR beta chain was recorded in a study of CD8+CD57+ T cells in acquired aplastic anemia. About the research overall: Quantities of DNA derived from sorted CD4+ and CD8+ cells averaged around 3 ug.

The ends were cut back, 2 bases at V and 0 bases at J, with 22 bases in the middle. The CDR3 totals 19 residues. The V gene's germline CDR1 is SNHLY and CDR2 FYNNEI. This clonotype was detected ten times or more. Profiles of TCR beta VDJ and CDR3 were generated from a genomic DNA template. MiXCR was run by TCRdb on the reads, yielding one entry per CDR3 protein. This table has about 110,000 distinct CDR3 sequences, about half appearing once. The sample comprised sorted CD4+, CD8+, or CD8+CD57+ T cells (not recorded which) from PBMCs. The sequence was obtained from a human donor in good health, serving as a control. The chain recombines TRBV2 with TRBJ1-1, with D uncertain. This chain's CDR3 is CASSESGPEYAVMNTEAFF. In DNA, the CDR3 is TGTGCCAGCAGTGAATCCGGTCCCGAATACGCAGTAATGAACACTGAAGCTTTCTTT.